This T cell receptor beta chain was identified during a study of blood T cell repertoires in COVID-19. The overall study: The cDNA or gDNA used as material had been derived from T cells, B-cell-depleted T cells, or PBMCs.

This CDR3 contains 16 residues. Unmatched junction bases numbered 2, after V lost 2 bases and J lost 0 bases. CDR1 and CDR2 (germline): ENHRY, SYGVKD. In the original processing: Amplification from reference gene primers served as the basis for estimated nucleated cell counts. Profiling relied on immunoSEQ multiplex PCR, and the TCRdb table lists in-frame clones only, not all of them. The DNA was the basis for D and trimming; V, J and clone size are from that table. The sample shows some 180,000 clones, roughly 81% of them seen only once. A Seattle source enrolled patients during active infection and followed them longitudinally.

This receptor was identified in a woman in her thirties or forties with COVID-19, enrolled during active disease. Sequencing was carried out using peripheral blood. The genes are TRBV10-3 and TRBJ2-3, with 10 positions matching TRBD2. CDR3 in DNA: TGTGCCATCAGTGAGCTAGCGGGAGTAAGCACAGATACGCAGTATTTT. Encoded protein: CAISELAGVSTDTQYF.